The 29 T cell receptor beta chains below all came from one sample that was sequenced in a study of tumor-infiltrating lymphocytes in primary liver carcinoma. The roughly 19-33 mg bulk tissue piece was not sorted before simultaneous RNA and DNA extraction. The authors made TCR beta cDNA from around 500 ng total RNA with a constant-region primer. Investigators got TCR beta libraries out of three nested multiplex PCR rounds, done with slightly modified ARM-PCR. The two initial PCR rounds, around 10 cycles each, used TRBV1-TRBV30 forward and C-beta reverse primers. A single record per CDR3 protein comes from TCRdb applying MiXCR to the multiplex PCR reads. The sample includes approximately 99,000 distinct CDR3 sequences, 55% to 70% seen only once; the top ten take over 9.5%. The specimen sequenced was liver tumor tissue from sampling region 5. Subset denoted: tumor region T5, tumor centre. Every receptor here comes from a woman aged 55-75 years with primary liver carcinoma and hepatitis B virus infection.

In regard to this clonotype: Being one base from a much bigger clone, this may be a read error. The gene calls are TRBV6-4 and TRBJ2-3; 11 positions match TRBD2. Per the germline V gene, CDR1 is MRHNA and CDR2 is SNTAGT. CDR3 length equals 15 residues. The J segment lost 2 bases and the V segment lost 9 bases, leaving 7 bases of the junction unmatched. The CDR3 here is CARSRLAGHTDTQYF. CDR3 coding DNA: TGTGCCAGGAGCCGACTAGCGGGACACACAGATACGCAGTATTTT.

With regard to this clonotype: The final CDR3 position lacks the conserved phenylalanine or tryptophan, pointing to a likely read error. The chain employs TRBV29-1 and TRBJ1-1; weak D call: TRBD1 (5 bases). The ends were cut back, 6 bases at V and 5 bases at J, with 16 bases in the middle. The length of the CDR3 is 13 residues. CDR1 and CDR2 (germline): SQVTM, ANQGSEA. The CDR3 protein is CSVEGRARTEAFS. The CDR3 nucleotides are TGCAGCGTCGAGGGCAGGGCGAGGACTGAAGCTTTCTCT.

For this clonotype: A much larger clone sits a single nucleotide away, making a read error possible. The chain uses TRBV28 and TRBJ1-5; D uncertain. Germline V gives CDR1 MDHEN, CDR2 SYDVKM. This CDR3 region has 10 residues. The V end was cut by 3 bases, the J end by 9 bases, with 3 bases between. CDR3 region: CASSFRPQHF. CDR3 DNA sequence: TGTGCCAGCAGTTTTAGGCCCCAGCATTTT.

This clonotype was observed at least ten times. The V and J genes are TRBV28 and TRBJ2-3, with 14 bases aligning to TRBD2. V shed 5 bases and J 1 base; nucleotides not matched to a gene: 17. Germline CDR1 and CDR2: MDHEN and SYDVKM. This CDR3 region has 21 residues. The CDR3 bases are TGTGCCAGCAGTCCGACGCCGGGACTAGCGGGAGTAAGGAGCCGCACAGATACGCAGTATTTT. The encoded protein is CASSPTPGLAGVRSRTDTQYF.

This clonotype is categorized as medium-sized. The genes are TRBV11-3 and TRBJ2-2; D uncertain. There are 14 residues in the CDR3. From germline, CDR1 is SGHNT and CDR2 YENEEA. With 6 bases removed from V and 1 base from J, the gap between germline ends came to 9 bases. CDR3 DNA sequence: TGTGCCAGCAGGAACCATAAGAACACCGGGGAGCTGTTTTTT. Protein sequence: CASRNHKNTGELFF. Full variable domain (outside the CDR3, taken from reference TRBV11-3 and TRBJ2-2): EAGVVQSPRYKIIEKKQPVAFWCNPISGHNTLYWYLQNLGQGPELLIRYENEEAVDDSQLPKDRFSAERLKGVDSTLKIQPAELGDSAVYLCASRNHKNTGELFFGEGSRLTVL.

Of note for this clonotype: Possible read error: a much larger clone is one base away. This chain connects TRBV5-1 to TRBJ2-7, with TRBD2 identical over 13 bases. From germline, CDR1 is SGHRS and CDR2 YFSETQ. The CDR3 contains 17 residues. The CDR3 loop is CASSLAQGTSGIYKQYF. In DNA, the CDR3 is TGCGCCAGCAGCTTGGCCCAGGGGACTAGCGGGATCTACAAGCAGTACTTC. The full variable domain, in which reference TRBV5-1 and TRBJ2-7 provide the parts outside the CDR3, is KAGVTQTPRYLIKTRGQQVTLSCSPISGHRSVSWYQQTPGQGLQFLFEYFSETQRNKGNFPGRFSGRQFSNSRSEMNVSTLELGDSALYLCASSLAQGTSGIYKQYFGPGTRLTVT.

This clonotype was observed at least ten times. This chain links TRBV5-1 with TRBJ2-5; the D is unclear. The CDR3 is 13 residues long. Trimming removed 6 bases at V and 2 bases at J, with 11 bases between. Germline V lookup: CDR1 SGHRS, CDR2 YFSETQ. CDR3 loop: CASKMSGQETQYF. CDR3 DNA: TGCGCCAGCAAAATGTCAGGACAAGAGACCCAGTACTTC.

Turning to this clonotype: A much larger clone is a single base away; this may be a read error. The conserved final phenylalanine or tryptophan is absent from the CDR3, which likely points to a read error. The chain couples TRBV5-1 to TRBJ1-2, with unresolved D. With 5 bases removed from V and 3 bases from J, the gap between germline ends came to 14 bases. The length of the CDR3 is 14 residues. Germline V lookup: CDR1 SGHRS, CDR2 YFSETQ. The CDR3 protein is CASREGFADYGYTI. CDR3 nucleotide sequence: TGCGCCAGCAGGGAGGGCTTTGCAGACTATGGCTACACCATC.

As to this clonotype: At one end, the junction sequence differs from germline, possibly due to a read error. The rearrangement links TRBV7-9 to TRBJ1-3; D perhaps matches TRBD1 (6 bases). Germline V gives CDR1 SEHNR, CDR2 FQNEAQ (reference sequence). The length of the CDR3 is 15 residues. This CDR3 is CTSSLGRGSGNTIYF. DNA for the CDR3: TGTACCAGCAGCTTGGGCAGGGGCTCTGGAAACACCATATATTTT.

With regard to this clonotype: Just one base apart from a much larger clone, this may be a read error. V usage is TRBV7-9 and J usage is TRBJ2-1; a weak D match, TRBD2 (5 bases). The germline V gene encodes CDR1 SEHNR and CDR2 FQNEAQ (reference sequence). This CDR3 comprises 16 residues. The CDR3, as DNA: TGTGCCAGCAGCCCGAGAGCGGCTGGCTCCTACAATGAGCATTTCTTC. This gives the protein CASSPRAAGSYNEHFF.

Comments on this clonotype: This sequence may be a read error, since a much larger clone differs from it by one base. J is TRBJ1-2 and V is TRBV13; no clear D gene. Germline V gives CDR1 PRHDT, CDR2 FYEKMQ (reference sequence). This CDR3 is built from 13 residues. Trimming took off 3 bases at V and 0 bases at J, with 5 bases between the two ends. In DNA form, the CDR3 reads TGTGCCAGCAGCTTCGGAACTAACTATGGCTACACCTTC. Its translation: CASSFGTNYGYTF.

The chain carries TRBV9 and TRBJ2-2; D unresolved. CDR3 length: 13 residues. Trimming shortened V by 0 bases and J by 7 bases, and 7 bases separated the two germline ends. Germline values: CDR1 SGDLS, CDR2 YYNGEE. CDR3 sequence reads: CASSVGVFGELFF. The CDR3 DNA follows: TGTGCCAGCAGCGTAGGGGTATTCGGGGAGCTGTTTTTT.

The gene calls are TRBV6-5 and TRBJ1-2; D not certain. This CDR3 has 15 residues. Germline values: CDR1 MNHEY, CDR2 SVGAGI. V was shortened by 0 bases and J by 10 bases, with 18 bases between the two germline ends. CDR3 in amino acids: CASSYSRTAVNDYTF. CDR3 sequence (DNA): TGTGCCAGCAGTTACTCCAGGACCGCCGTGAACGACTACACCTTC.

Note on this clonotype: The CDR3 does not close with the conserved phenylalanine or tryptophan, likely indicating a read error. The chain recombines TRBV7-8 with TRBJ2-3; 9 bases are a match to TRBD1. This CDR3 is 16 amino acids long. Per the germline V gene, CDR1 is SGHVS and CDR2 is FQNEAQ. The CDR3 DNA reads TGTGCCAGCAGCTTAGCTGGGACAGGGAGCACAGATATGCAGTATCTT. Translated: CASSLAGTGSTDMQYL.

To note about this clonotype: The conserved final phenylalanine or tryptophan is absent from the CDR3, which likely points to a read error. The genes are TRBV5-4 and TRBJ2-4; TRBD2 might be the D (5 bases). This CDR3 region has 14 residues. Germline CDR1 SGHNT, CDR2 YYREEE (reference sequence). V was shortened by 4 bases and J by 5 bases, with 13 bases between the two germline ends. CDR3 loop: CASSPGIDQNIQYY. The CDR3 nucleotides read TGTGCCAGCAGCCCGGGGATAGACCAAAACATTCAGTACTAC.

About this clonotype: The junction shows a germline mismatch at one end, possibly a read error. The rearrangement uses TRBV6-1 and TRBJ1-1, with 7 bases aligning to TRBD1. The CDR3 contains 13 residues. Germline V CDR1 and CDR2: MNHNS, SASEGT. The CDR3 loop is CASSGTVNIEAFF. DNA of the CDR3: TGTGCCAGTAGTGGGACAGTGAACATTGAAGCTTTCTTT.

This clonotype was counted a few times. This clone may be a read error of a much larger clone one base away. This chain joins TRBV6-1 and TRBJ2-5; D is perhaps TRBD2 (6 bases). The CDR3 loop spans 17 amino acids. Deletions cut 1 base from V and 2 bases from J, with 17 bases between. Per the germline V gene, CDR1 is MNHNS and CDR2 is SASEGT. This CDR3 reads CASSEGTGVCRQETQYF. In DNA form, the CDR3 reads TGTGCCAGCAGTGAAGGGACGGGAGTGTGTAGACAAGAGACCCAGTACTTC.

Note on this clonotype: The junction shows a germline mismatch at one end, possibly a read error. This CDR3 reads CVSSLVPLWATEKLFF. The CDR3, as DNA: TGTGTCAGCAGTTTGGTACCACTATGGGCTACTGAAAAACTGTTTTTT. V is TRBV12-3 or TRBV12-4 and J is TRBJ1-4; D uncertain. The CDR3 sequence is 16 residues long.

As to this clonotype: This may be a read error: a much more frequent sequence differs by one nucleotide. The rearrangement joins TRBV7-8 to TRBJ2-5, with TRBD2 as a possible D gene (7 bases). The CDR3 loop spans 18 amino acids. V lost 5 bases, J lost 6 bases, and 28 bases lay in between. Looked up from germline, CDR1 is SGHVS and CDR2 is FQNEAQ. CDR3 sequence (DNA): TGTGCCAGCAGCCCTATCGGGCTAACGGGAGGAGGGGGGAAGACCCAGTACTTC. This encodes CASSPIGLTGGGGKTQYF.

Note on this clonotype: The conserved closing phenylalanine or tryptophan is absent in this CDR3, likely reflecting a read error. The rearrangement links TRBV11-2 to TRBJ2-7, with 7 bases aligning to TRBD1. CDR3 length: 12 amino acids. Trimming took 8 bases from V and 6 from J; bases not matched to a gene: 7. Germline V CDR1 and CDR2: SGHAT, FQNNGV. CDR3: CASGQTGSEQYS. Written as DNA, the CDR3 is TGTGCCAGCGGCCAGACAGGGTCCGAGCAGTACTCC.

On this clonotype itself: A junction boundary mismatches the germline segment, possibly from a read error. The chain uses TRBV11-2 and TRBJ2-5; D is unresolved. The CDR3 contains 13 residues. Germline CDR1 is SGHAT and CDR2 is FQNNGV. CDR3 sequence reads: CASSLVPLQTQNF. Written as DNA, the CDR3 is TGTGCCAGCAGCTTAGTCCCGCTCCAGACCCAGAACTTC. The variable domain in full, with the rest retrieved from reference TRBV11-2 and TRBJ2-5, is EAGVAQSPRYKIIEKRQSVAFWCNPISGHATLYWYQQILGQGPKLLIQFQNNGVVDDSQLPKDRFSAERLKGVDSTLKIQPAKLEDSAVYLCASSLVPLQTQNFGPGTRLLVL.

Only one count was recorded for this clonotype. The V call is TRBV27, the J call TRBJ2-1; the D gene is possibly TRBD2 (6 bases). Germline CDR1 MNHEY, CDR2 SMNVEV (reference sequence). V dropped 2 bases and J dropped 15 bases, with 17 bases sitting between them. CDR3 length: 13 amino acids. DNA of the CDR3: TGTGCCAGCAGTTTACGGGCGGGAAGCGTCGGGTTCTTC. Translation: CASSLRAGSVGFF.

Comments on this clonotype: One junction end disagrees with the germline gene, perhaps due to a read error. This chain links TRBV5-1 with TRBJ2-1; D is undetermined. Germline loops: CDR1 SGHRS, CDR2 YFSETQ. This CDR3 has 15 amino acids. CDR3 in amino acids: CASSITGRPYNEQFF. Here the CDR3 DNA reads TGCGCCAGCAGCATCACTGGCAGGCCCTACAATGAGCAATTCTTC. The entire variable domain, with the rest obtained from reference TRBV5-1 and TRBJ2-1, is as follows: KAGVTQTPRYLIKTRGQQVTLSCSPISGHRSVSWYQQTPGQGLQFLFEYFSETQRNKGNFPGRFSGRQFSNSRSEMNVSTLELGDSALYLCASSITGRPYNEQFFGPGTRLTVL.

This clonotype was seen a few times. A much bigger clone sits one base away, suggesting this may be a read error. The rearrangement uses TRBV6-1 and TRBJ1-5; D is ambiguous. The CDR3 covers 12 residues. Germline V gene sequence: CDR1 MNHNS, CDR2 SASEGT. CDR3 residues: CASNGSIQPQHF. The CDR3 nucleotides read TGTGCCAGCAACGGTAGCATTCAGCCCCAGCATTTT.

This clonotype has a count of ten or more. V usage is TRBV28 and J usage is TRBJ2-3, with D perhaps matching TRBD1 (5 bases). CDR3 length equals 13 residues. Deletions cut 5 bases from V and 4 bases from J, with 10 bases between. From germline, CDR1 is MDHEN and CDR2 SYDVKM. The CDR3 nucleotides are TGTGCCAGCAGTCTTCAGGGTCCAGATACGCAGTATTTT. Protein sequence: CASSLQGPDTQYF.

This clonotype occurred a few times. This chain links TRBV7-3 with TRBJ1-1; D is undetermined. Trimming left V 0 bases short and J 5 bases short, with 10 bases between. CDR1 and CDR2 (germline): SGHTA, FQGTGA. The CDR3 has 14 amino acids. The CDR3 bases are TGTGCCAGCAGCTTAACACCGTCGGTTACTGAAGCTTTCTTT. The encoded protein is CASSLTPSVTEAFF. Complete variable domain (other parts from reference TRBV7-3 and TRBJ1-1): GAGVSQTPSNKVTEKGKYVELRCDPISGHTALYWYRQSLGQGPEFLIYFQGTGAADDSGLPNDRFFAVRPEGSVSTLKIQRTERGDSAVYLCASSLTPSVTEAFFGQGTRLTVV.

Points on this clonotype: Here the CDR3 omits its conserved ending phenylalanine or tryptophan, so a read error is the likely source. CDR3 sequence: CASNQGAGGGSYNVQFL. CDR3 sequence (DNA): TGCGCCAGCAACCAAGGGGCTGGGGGAGGTTCCTACAATGTGCAGTTCCTC. The rearrangement joins TRBV4-1 to TRBJ2-1; tentatively, D is TRBD2 (6 bases). Germline V CDR1 and CDR2: MGHRA, YSYEKL. This CDR3 has 17 residues.

This clonotype was detected only a few times. A much bigger clone sits one base away, suggesting this may be a read error. This CDR3 is CAGTGRTYNSPLHF. The CDR3 nucleotides read TGTGCCGGCACTGGGCGTACTTATAATTCACCCCTCCACTTT. The V gene is TRBV6-1, the J gene TRBJ1-6; D unclear. Germline assignment: CDR1 MNHNS and CDR2 SASEGT. The CDR3 consists of 14 residues. The germline V and J ends were trimmed by 11 bases and 4 bases, with 15 bases remaining between them.

The rearrangement joins TRBV7-9 to TRBJ2-7; perhaps TRBD1 as D (6 bases). The CDR3 loop spans 12 amino acids. Trimming shortened V by 6 bases and J by 3 bases, and 9 bases separated the two germline ends. CDR1 and CDR2 from the germline V gene are SEHNR and FQNEAQ (reference sequence). CDR3 nucleotide sequence: TGTGCCAGCAGGCGGACAGACTACGAGCAGTACTTC. It is translated as CASRRTDYEQYF.